One and the same sample provided the 16 T cell receptor beta chains below, sequenced in a study of T-cell memory formation after mild COVID-19. MiXCR, applied by TCRdb to the 5' RACE reads, yields one record per CDR3 protein. Here the sample spans roughly 42,000 distinct CDR3 sequences, less than 7.5% being singletons. Material: PBMCs or a T cell subset sorted from them (not recorded which). Receptor source: a man between 18 and 29 years old who had mild COVID-19 (a few samples of this study predate the infection). Cell type and time point are not known.

This clonotype has at least ten counts. The genes are TRBV12-3 or TRBV12-4 and TRBJ1-4; no reliable D call. With 4 bases removed from V and 4 bases from J, the gap between germline ends came to 10 bases. The CDR3 is 14 residues long. The CDR3 loop reads CASSYGSNNEKLFF. The CDR3 DNA is TGTGCCAGCAGTTACGGCAGTAATAATGAAAAACTGTTTTTT.

Here the CDR3 reads CASSRELEGKDTQYF. In DNA form, the CDR3 reads TGTGCCAGCTCACGCGAGTTGGAGGGGAAAGATACGCAGTATTTT. This chain links TRBV18 with TRBJ2-3, with D tentatively TRBD2 (6 bases). V gave up 4 bases and J gave up 5 bases, with 16 bases separating them. Germline V gene sequence: CDR1 KGHSH, CDR2 LQKENI. This CDR3 has 15 amino acids.

This clonotype was found many times. The chain couples TRBV7-2 to TRBJ2-5, with 9 nucleotides matching TRBD1. The germline gives CDR1 SGHTA, CDR2 FQGNSA. The CDR3 length is 14 residues. V was pared by 5 bases and J by 7 bases, with 8 bases of the junction left unmatched. In DNA form, the CDR3 reads TGTGCCAGCAGCCCGGACAGGGGAAGGGCGACCCAGTACTTC. Its protein is CASSPDRGRATQYF.

J is TRBJ2-2 and V is TRBV6-2 or TRBV6-3; possible D gene TRBD1, 5 bases. Germline V gene sequence: CDR1 MNHEY, CDR2 SVGEGT. The CDR3 is 16 amino acids. The V end was cut by 1 base, the J end by 5 bases, with 14 bases between. The CDR3 nucleotides read TGTGCCAGCAGTTACTTAAGGGGCCAAGGGACCGGGGAGCTGTTTTTT. Protein product: CASSYLRGQGTGELFF.

The rearrangement links TRBV20-1 to TRBJ2-3; TRBD2 might be the D (7 bases). Looked up from germline, CDR1 is DFQATT and CDR2 is SNEGSKA (reference sequence). The ends were cut back, 4 bases at V and 2 bases at J, with 13 bases in the middle. CDR3 length equals 14 residues. CDR3 nucleotide sequence: TGCAGTGCTACGAGGGGGGGTTTCACAGATACGCAGTATTTT. As protein: CSATRGGFTDTQYF.

This chain links TRBV24-1 with TRBJ1-5; D remains ambiguous. The germline CDR1 and CDR2 sequences are KGHDR and SFDVKD. Trimming took off 6 bases at V and 4 bases at J, with 12 bases between the two ends. The CDR3 extends over 14 amino acids. The CDR3 reads CATSHRLGNQPQHF. For the CDR3, the DNA is TGTGCCACCAGTCATCGCCTGGGTAATCAGCCCCAGCATTTT.

This clonotype was recorded many times. V is TRBV20-1 and J is TRBJ1-5; D might be TRBD1 (5 bases). Deletions cut 6 bases from V and 0 bases from J, with 15 bases between. The CDR3 runs to 15 residues. Germline assignment: CDR1 DFQATT and CDR2 SNEGSKA (reference sequence). The chain's CDR3 is CSAIQGPYSNQPQHF. DNA of the CDR3: TGCAGTGCCATCCAGGGTCCTTATAGCAATCAGCCCCAGCATTTT.

The CDR3 reads CASRTTGGDGYTF. CDR3 in DNA: TGTGCCAGCAGGACGACAGGGGGCGATGGCTACACCTTC. The rearrangement joins TRBV9 to TRBJ1-2, with 10 bases that match TRBD1. V trimming: 5 bases; J trimming: 6 bases; junction bases outside the gene matches: 4. CDR3 length: 13 residues. Germline assignment: CDR1 SGDLS and CDR2 YYNGEE.

This clonotype occurred a few times. This chain links TRBV2 with TRBJ1-2; D remains unclear. Germline V gives CDR1 SNHLY, CDR2 FYNNEI. The V gene lost 4 bases and the J gene lost 2 bases, with 14 bases spanning the gap. The CDR3 has 15 amino acids. This chain's CDR3 is CASSALPRTNYGYTF. In DNA, the CDR3 is TGTGCCAGCAGTGCCCTTCCGAGGACGAACTATGGCTACACCTTC.

This clonotype was counted many times. The chain combines TRBV7-2 with TRBJ2-1, with D perhaps given as TRBD1 or TRBD2 (5 bases each). The V gene lost 3 bases and the J gene lost 14 bases, with 14 bases spanning the gap. The CDR3 has 12 amino acids. Per the germline V gene, CDR1 is SGHTA and CDR2 is FQGNSA. For the CDR3, the DNA is TGTGCCAGCAGCTTTTATGGGGACGGGGAGTTCTTC. It encodes CASSFYGDGEFF.

The chain uses TRBV7-9 and TRBJ1-4; D is unclear. From germline, CDR1 is SEHNR and CDR2 FQNEAQ (reference sequence). The CDR3 is 11 amino acids. The ends were cut back, 5 bases at V and 7 bases at J, with 5 bases in the middle. The CDR3 region is CASSPGEKLFF. DNA of the CDR3: TGTGCCAGCAGCCCTGGTGAAAAACTGTTTTTT.

The chain recombines TRBV7-9 with TRBJ2-7, with 9 bases fitting TRBD1. There are 13 residues in the CDR3. The ends lost 3 bases at V and 6 bases at J; junction bases unmatched: 3. Germline values: CDR1 SEHNR, CDR2 FQNEAQ (reference sequence). CDR3 coding DNA: TGTGCCAGCAGCTTGGGACAGGGAGGCGAGCAGTACTTC. Protein sequence: CASSLGQGGEQYF.

This clonotype was detected ten times or more. The rearrangement links TRBV9 to TRBJ2-3; 8 bases match TRBD2. Germline CDR1 reads SGDLS; CDR2 reads YYNGEE. The CDR3 totals 15 residues. Trimming removed 2 bases from V and 0 bases from J; junction bases left unmatched: 2. The CDR3 DNA follows: TGTGCCAGCAGCGTGGTAGCGGGGAGCACAGATACGCAGTATTTT. Residues: CASSVVAGSTDTQYF.

This clonotype was recorded many times. This rearrangement joins TRBV7-3 to TRBJ2-1, with D possibly being TRBD1 (5 bases). The CDR3 contains 14 residues. Germline loops: CDR1 SGHTA, CDR2 FQGTGA. Deletions cut 3 bases from V and 6 bases from J, with 12 bases between. CDR3 loop: CASSLRAGRNEQFF. The DNA of the CDR3 is TGTGCCAGCAGCTTGCGCGCAGGGCGCAATGAGCAGTTCTTC.

This clonotype has just a few counts. The J gene is TRBJ2-7, the V gene TRBV5-4; D tentatively reads TRBD1 or TRBD2 (6 bases each). CDR1 is SGHNT and CDR2 is YYREEE in the germline V gene (reference sequence). Between the trimmed V and J ends, which lost 4 bases and 3 bases, there was a span of 17 bases. The CDR3 extends over 15 amino acids. CDR3 bases: TGTGCCAGCAGCGGCGGGACCCAGGGGTTCTACGAGCAGTACTTC. It specifies CASSGGTQGFYEQYF.

The table lists this clonotype with a few counts. This chain links TRBV20-1 with TRBJ2-6; D is undetermined. V was shortened by 6 bases and J by 0 bases, with 9 bases between the two germline ends. The CDR3 spans 14 residues. Germline V gives CDR1 DFQATT, CDR2 SNEGSKA (reference sequence). In DNA, the CDR3 is TGCAGTGCAGACACAGCCTCTGGGGCCAACGTCCTGACTTTC. It specifies CSADTASGANVLTF.